Here is one T cell receptor (beta chain) with its context. The CDR3 has 14 amino acids. Unmatched junction bases numbered 5, after V lost 6 bases and J lost 1 base. From germline, CDR1 is SGHTA and CDR2 FQGNSA. The sample belongs to a study of radiotherapy plus CTLA-4 blockade in lung cancer. Data came from immunoSEQ multiplex PCR; TCRdb stores just in-frame clones and leaves some out. Altogether some 98,000 clones are present, 75% to 90% being singletons, with the ten largest covering under 4%. The source material was peripheral blood, sampled from a patient treated with radiotherapy plus ipilimumab. The chain has TRBV7-2 and TRBJ1-1; 7 bases are shared with TRBD1. The sequence came from a human donor with non-small cell lung cancer who had a partial response to radiotherapy plus ipilimumab. The CDR3 spells CASSISGGNTEAFF. CDR3 coding DNA: TGTGCCAGCAGTATTTCAGGGGGGAACACTGAAGCTTTCTTT.